The following is a TCR beta chain sequence with its context. The data were obtained in a study of blood T cell repertoires in COVID-19. Study overall: The samples span acute and convalescent COVID-19 from the United States, Italy and Spain. Sources were T cells, B-cell-depleted T cells, or PBMCs; the material itself was cDNA or gDNA.

Recruits, aged about 18 to 95 years, lived in 20 to 30 US areas. Recovered Cohort 3 donors showed two negative PCRs, clearance, or symptom resolution. Sequencing was performed with immunoSEQ multiplex PCR; in TCRdb, only in-frame clones are kept and a portion is missing. In the table there are fewer than 350,000 clones, 80% to 90% of which are singletons. The V end lost 4 bases, the J end lost 0 bases, and 19 bases lay between the germline ends. The CDR3 is made up of 18 amino acids. The germline V gene encodes CDR1 SEHNR and CDR2 FQNEAQ (reference sequence). The rearrangement links TRBV7-9 to TRBJ2-1; D might be TRBD2 (5 bases). This TCR was recovered from a man younger than 45 who had recovered from COVID-19. Sequencing was carried out using PBMCs or T cells enriched from blood (not recorded which). CDR3 nucleotide sequence: TGTGCCAGCAGCTCCCTCCCGATCGGGAAGAGCTCCTACAATGAGCAGTTCTTC. Its protein product is CASSSLPIGKSSYNEQFF.